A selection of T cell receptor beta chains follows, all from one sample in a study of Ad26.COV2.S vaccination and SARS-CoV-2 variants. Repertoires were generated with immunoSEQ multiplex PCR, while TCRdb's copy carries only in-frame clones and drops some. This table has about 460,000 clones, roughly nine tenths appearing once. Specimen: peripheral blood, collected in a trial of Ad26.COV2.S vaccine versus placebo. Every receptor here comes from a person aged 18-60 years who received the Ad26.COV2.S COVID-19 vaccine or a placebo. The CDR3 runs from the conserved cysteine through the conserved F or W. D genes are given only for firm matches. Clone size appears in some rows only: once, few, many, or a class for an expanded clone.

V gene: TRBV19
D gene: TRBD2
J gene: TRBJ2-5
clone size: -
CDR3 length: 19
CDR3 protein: CASSMWRGTITTIQETQYF
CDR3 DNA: TGTGCCAGTAGTATGTGGCGGGGGACTATTACAACAATCCAAGAGACCCAGTACTTC

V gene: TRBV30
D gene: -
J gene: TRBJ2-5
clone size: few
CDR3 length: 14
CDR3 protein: CAWSIDRTQETQYF
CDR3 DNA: TGTGCCTGGAGTATCGACAGGACCCAAGAGACCCAGTACTTC

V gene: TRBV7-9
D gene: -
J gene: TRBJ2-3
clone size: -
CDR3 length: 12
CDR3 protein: CASSLETDTQYF
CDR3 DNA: TGTGCCAGCAGCTTAGAAACAGATACGCAGTATTTT

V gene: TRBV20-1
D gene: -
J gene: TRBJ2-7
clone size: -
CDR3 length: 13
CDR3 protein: CSASWQANYEQYF
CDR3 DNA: TGCAGTGCTAGTTGGCAGGCCAACTACGAGCAGTACTTC

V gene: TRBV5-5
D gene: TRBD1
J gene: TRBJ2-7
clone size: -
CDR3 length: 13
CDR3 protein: CASSLVDRVEQYF
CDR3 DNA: TGTGCCAGCAGCTTGGTGGACAGGGTCGAGCAGTACTTC

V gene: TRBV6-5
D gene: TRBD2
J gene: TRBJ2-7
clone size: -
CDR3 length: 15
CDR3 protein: CASSYAGTSAYEQYF
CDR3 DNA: TGTGCCAGCAGTTACGCCGGGACTAGTGCCTACGAGCAGTACTTC

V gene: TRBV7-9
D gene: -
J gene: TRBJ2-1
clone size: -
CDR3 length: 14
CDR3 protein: CASTKSGASGEQFF
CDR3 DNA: TGTGCCAGCACCAAGTCCGGGGCCAGTGGTGAGCAGTTCTTC

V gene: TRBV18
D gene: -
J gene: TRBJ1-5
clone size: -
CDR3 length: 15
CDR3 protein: CASSPPSGGGQPQHF
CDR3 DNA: TGTGCCAGCTCACCACCGTCCGGGGGAGGTCAGCCCCAGCATTTT

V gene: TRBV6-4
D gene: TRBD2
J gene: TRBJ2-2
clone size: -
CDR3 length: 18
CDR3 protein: CASSEQTGAGRSTGELFF
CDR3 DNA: TGTGCCAGCAGTGAGCAAACCGGTGCCGGGAGGAGCACCGGGGAGCTGTTTTTT

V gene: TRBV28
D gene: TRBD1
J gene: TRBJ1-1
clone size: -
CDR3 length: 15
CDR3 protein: CASSFGGTGNTEAFF
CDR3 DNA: TGTGCCAGCAGTTTTGGAGGGACAGGGAACACTGAAGCTTTCTTT

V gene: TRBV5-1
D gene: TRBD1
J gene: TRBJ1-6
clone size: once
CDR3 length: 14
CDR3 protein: CASSSGQSNSPLHF
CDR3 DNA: TGCGCCAGCAGCTCGGGACAGTCTAATTCACCCCTCCACTTT

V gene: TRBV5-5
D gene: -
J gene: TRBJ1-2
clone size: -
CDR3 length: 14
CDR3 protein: CASSLAHGGNGYTF
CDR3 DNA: TGTGCCAGCAGCTTAGCGCATGGCGGTAACGGCTACACCTTC